This TCR beta chain was recorded in a study of regulatory and conventional T cells in RAG deficiency. To note about this clone: Antigen specificity is unknown.

Notes on the study in general: Omenn patients showed >80% Treg-Tconv overlap and shorter CDR3 lengths. Treg unique TCR beta sequences were about 92-fold fewer in Omenn syndrome and CID/AS patients than controls. These Omenn syndrome Treg sorts may hold peripherally activated cells instead.

Genomic DNA came from blood conventional CD4+ T cells gated CD25-low CD127-high. V was shortened by 4 bases and J by 2 bases, with 13 bases between the two germline ends. In germline, CDR1 is SGHTA, CDR2 FQGNSA. The CDR3 runs 15 residues. Sequencing was performed with immunoSEQ multiplex PCR; in TCRdb, only in-frame clones are kept and a portion is missing. This sample has roughly 35,000 clones, with about 80% found just once. These same records also appear under a second study, on regulatory T cells. From that study: The primer mix had 52 TRBV and 13 TRBJ primers. In patients, unique TRB V-J pairs were restricted and V/J usage skewed, especially in Tregs.

V and J are TRBV7-2 and TRBJ2-3; D is unresolved. The sequencing input was CD4+ effector T cells sorted from blood. The receptor comes from a human donor in good health. CDR3 DNA sequence: TGTGCCAGCAGCTCAGACCCTTACACCACAGATACGCAGTATTTT. It is translated as CASSSDPYTTDTQYF.